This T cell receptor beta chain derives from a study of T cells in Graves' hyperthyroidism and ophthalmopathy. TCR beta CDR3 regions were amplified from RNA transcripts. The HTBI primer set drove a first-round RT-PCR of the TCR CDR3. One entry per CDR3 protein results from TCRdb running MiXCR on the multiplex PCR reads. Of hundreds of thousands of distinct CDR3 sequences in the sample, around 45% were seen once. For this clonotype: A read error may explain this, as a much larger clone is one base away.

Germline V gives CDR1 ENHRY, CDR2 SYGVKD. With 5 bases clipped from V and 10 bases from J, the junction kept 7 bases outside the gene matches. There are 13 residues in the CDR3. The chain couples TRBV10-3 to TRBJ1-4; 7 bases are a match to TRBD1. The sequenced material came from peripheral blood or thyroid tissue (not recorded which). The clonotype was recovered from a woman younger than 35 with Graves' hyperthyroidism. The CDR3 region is CAISSTGLGKLFF. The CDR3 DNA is TGTGCCATCAGTTCGACAGGGTTAGGAAAACTGTTTTTT.